This record looks at one T cell receptor (beta chain) sequence and its context. It lacks a known antigen. Base-call qualities are not available, and no considerably larger clone is one nucleotide away. All of the donors in the study were healthy humans. This sample stems from a study of T cell repertoires and Cas9 in healthy adults (dated by TCRdb to the late 2010s). Looking at the study overall: Within the CD4 and CD8 compartments, the researchers characterized SpCas9-reactive T cells in terms of multi-effector potency, cytotoxicity and lineage determination. Preexisting T cell immunity against the Streptococcus pyogenes Cas9 nuclease (SpCas9) used in CRISPR gene editing was examined in the study. Broad study findings and their caveats: Proliferation and function of SpCas9-reactive effector T cells were reported to be mitigated in vitro by SpCas9-reactive regulatory T cells.

The library was built by means of the immunoSEQ multiplex PCR assay. Imported from immuneACCESS, the table was reduced by TCRdb to in-frame sequences with V and J called. These copies leave out some clones; in studies compared against another copy, an unresolved V gene accounts for under half, and the cause of the remainder is not known. Within this sample are more than 13,000 clones, with roughly 90% of them counted one time only. 2% to 2.5% of the sample is taken by the ten largest. Per the germline V gene, MNHNS is the CDR1 and SASEGT is the CDR2. Counted from cysteine to phenylalanine, this CDR3 has 12 amino acids. CDR3 DNA only is kept here, 36 bases in frame from base 1. Between the V and J ends, shortened by 3 bases and 4 bases respectively, the junction contains 6 bases.

This TCR was recovered from a human donor in good health. The chain joins TRBV6-1 to TRBJ1-2; the D gene cannot be named for sure. Sequencing was performed on Tregs (CD4+, CD25+, CD127-, CD137-, CD154-) from PBMCs; culture status not recorded. The nucleotide sequence reads as follows: TGTGCCAGCAGTGAGGGAGGCTATGGCTACACCTTC. Translated, it reads CASSEGGYGYTF.